This section outlines one T cell receptor beta chain sequence together with its context. The data belong to a study of cytomegalovirus exposure and HLA in healthy donors. Primers included in the PCR were 60 Vbeta and 13 Jbeta primers. Original handling: Later, an analysis found about 80 million unique TCR beta chains, and 8.5 million to 14 million of these were shared. Clones were read by immunoSEQ multiplex PCR, and TCRdb kept only the in-frame ones, dropping some. Clone size and the V and J calls come from that table; the DNA yielded D and trimming. The table includes about 110,000 clones, 70% detected once. Between the trimmed V and J ends, which lost 2 bases and 5 bases, there was a span of 12 bases. The CDR3 totals 14 residues. CDR1 KGHSY and CDR2 FQNENV come from the germline V gene.

Sequencing used PBMCs. The origin of this receptor is a man aged 25 to 45 in good health and CMV-seropositive. The chain employs TRBV16 and TRBJ1-2, with TRBD1 as a possible D gene (5 bases). The CDR3 is CASSQGPREYGYTF. The CDR3 DNA sequence: TGTGCCAGCAGCCAAGGTCCCAGGGAATATGGCTACACCTTC.